This record covers a single TCR beta chain. Its antigen is as yet unknown. The CDR3 length is 13 residues. Germline V gene sequence: CDR1 LGHNA, CDR2 YSLEER. With 4 bases clipped from V and 6 bases from J, the junction kept 3 bases outside the gene matches. A second PCR, run for roughly 7 to 11 cycles, used a sample-barcoded 5' primer plus a J-beta primer mix. Every individual sample yielded 2.5 million or more paired-end reads (each containing CDR3). TCRdb passed the 5' RACE reads through MiXCR, listing each CDR3 protein once. Among roughly 830,000 distinct CDR3 sequences listed, around 62% were seen once. The entry originates in a study of blood T cells in healthy people across ages. Study-level results: A strong correlation between TCR beta diversity and naive T cell percentage was seen. Comparison with aged donors showed that long-lived donors had more naive CD4+ cells and higher diversity.

Peripheral blood was drawn, around 9.4 milliliters per donor. The V and J genes are TRBV4-3 and TRBJ2-7; 10 nucleotides match TRBD1. This TCR came from a man aged 30 to 39 in good health. The sample consisted of blood. CDR3 nucleotides: TGCGCCAGCAGCCGGGACAGGGGAGGCGAGCAGTACTTC. Protein sequence: CASSRDRGGEQYF.